These 28 T cell receptor beta chains were all obtained from the same sample, sequenced in a study of long-term antiretroviral therapy in people with HIV. Run at survey level, the immunoSEQ assay was version v3.0. Sequencing was performed with immunoSEQ multiplex PCR; in TCRdb, only in-frame clones are kept and a portion is missing. The sample has 30,000 to 35,000 clones, 60% to 75% seen once; the top ten hold 3.4%. Sequenced here: unsorted PBMCs, sampled 3 years after starting antiretroviral therapy. All receptors come from a man aged 50 to 59 with HIV.

The chain recombines TRBV30 with TRBJ1-2; D not resolved. V gave up 1 base and J gave up 4 bases, with 10 bases separating them. CDR1 is GTSNPN, CDR2 SVGIG, per germline (reference sequence). The CDR3 is 13 residues long. The CDR3 is CAWSGGRRYGYTF. The CDR3 nucleotides read TGTGCCTGGAGTGGCGGCAGACGCTATGGCTACACCTTC.

This rearrangement joins TRBV18 to TRBJ1-5; possible D gene TRBD1, 5 bases. Trimming cost V 3 bases and J 0 bases, with 9 bases left between them. The germline CDR1 and CDR2 sequences are KGHSH and LQKENI. CDR3 length: 15 amino acids. This CDR3 is CASSPQGNSNQPQHF. For the CDR3, the DNA is TGTGCCAGCTCACCCCAGGGAAATAGCAATCAGCCCCAGCATTTT.

This chain links TRBV4-2 with TRBJ2-7, with TRBD2 matching over 8 bases. Losses at the gene ends were 0 bases for V and 3 bases for J; bases not matched to a gene: 16. This CDR3 has 19 residues. Germline CDR1 LGHNA, CDR2 YNFKEQ. CDR3 in amino acids: CASSQESASSGLSSYEQYF. The CDR3 DNA is TGTGCCAGCAGCCAAGAGTCGGCGTCTAGCGGGTTAAGCAGCTACGAGCAGTACTTC.

The V gene is TRBV6-5, the J gene TRBJ2-2; D may be TRBD2 (6 bases). The length of the CDR3 is 16 residues. Deletions cut 1 base from V and 7 bases from J, with 16 bases between. CDR1 and CDR2 from the germline V gene are MNHEY and SVGAGI. CDR3 coding DNA: TGTGCCAGCAGTTACTATTTCGGGAGAGGAGACGGGGAGCTGTTTTTT. Translating gives CASSYYFGRGDGELFF.

The rearrangement uses TRBV5-1 and TRBJ1-3; tentative D call: TRBD1 (5 bases). V gave up 4 bases and J gave up 0 bases, with 11 bases separating them. Germline V gene data show CDR1 as SGHRS and CDR2 as YFSETQ. This CDR3 region has 15 residues. The CDR3 loop reads CASSPGRHSGNTIYF. The DNA of the CDR3 is TGCGCCAGCAGCCCGGGACGGCACTCTGGAAACACCATATATTTT.

This chain uses TRBV11-1 with TRBJ2-5; a weak D match, TRBD2 (5 bases). The CDR3 is 15 residues long. Trimming took 5 bases from V and 4 from J, leaving 17 bases between them. The V gene's germline CDR1 is SGHAT and CDR2 FQDESV (reference sequence). The CDR3: CASSPGLVAGETQYF. CDR3 sequence (DNA): TGTGCCAGCAGCCCCGGACTCGTAGCCGGAGAGACCCAGTACTTC.

The chain joins TRBV7-9 to TRBJ2-2, with 8 nucleotides matching TRBD1. CDR1 and CDR2 (germline): SEHNR, FQNEAQ (reference sequence). Trimming removed 4 bases from V and 6 bases from J; junction bases left unmatched: 4. The CDR3 is 14 amino acids. The CDR3 loop reads CASSSGQDAGELFF. Here the CDR3 DNA reads TGTGCCAGCAGCTCGGGACAGGACGCCGGGGAGCTGTTTTTT.

V gene TRBV5-1 combines with J gene TRBJ1-2; D may be TRBD1 (6 bases). CDR1 SGHRS and CDR2 YFSETQ come from the germline V gene. This CDR3 comprises 15 residues. Trimming stripped 5 bases from V and 0 bases from J, with 14 bases between. This CDR3 reads CASRDSPQANYGYTF. The DNA for the CDR3 is TGCGCCAGCAGGGACAGCCCTCAAGCTAACTATGGCTACACCTTC.

The CDR3 reads CASSYSGTETQYF. The CDR3 region has the DNA TGTGCCAGCAGTTACTCCGGGACCGAGACCCAGTACTTC. The J gene is TRBJ2-5, the V gene TRBV28; D is tentatively TRBD1 or TRBD2 (5 bases each). The germline gives CDR1 MDHEN, CDR2 SYDVKM. V lost 4 bases and J lost 5, with 11 bases in between. The CDR3 is 13 amino acids.

V and J are TRBV4-3 and TRBJ1-5; the D gene is possibly TRBD1 (5 bases). V lost 2 bases to trimming and J lost 4 bases, with 12 bases between them. Germline V gene data show CDR1 as LGHNA and CDR2 as YSLEER. The CDR3 sequence is 15 residues long. The CDR3 DNA is TGCGCCAGCAGCCAATCCGGGACGGGTAATCAGCCCCAGCATTTT. Translation: CASSQSGTGNQPQHF.

This chain joins TRBV4-1 and TRBJ2-7; 13 bases line up with TRBD2. The V gene end was trimmed by 2 bases and the J gene end by 1 base; junction bases not matched to a gene: 2. The CDR3 covers 16 residues. In germline, CDR1 is MGHRA, CDR2 YSYEKL. The CDR3 sequence is CASSQPTSGRSYEQYF. The DNA of the CDR3 is TGCGCCAGCAGCCAACCGACTAGCGGGAGGTCCTACGAGCAGTACTTC.

CDR3 nucleotides: TGTGCCAGCAGCCCCCGTCCGGGCGGGTTCTCCTACAATGAGCAGTTCTTC. This translates into CASSPRPGGFSYNEQFF. V is TRBV9 and J is TRBJ2-1, with TRBD2 as a possible D gene (5 bases). V lost 4 bases and J lost 0, with 17 bases in between. Germline V gene data show CDR1 as SGDLS and CDR2 as YYNGEE. The CDR3 extends over 17 amino acids.

The chain joins TRBV5-1 to TRBJ2-1, with 8 bases identical to TRBD2. The CDR3 sequence is 16 residues long. Germline V lookup: CDR1 SGHRS, CDR2 YFSETQ. The J segment lost 4 bases and the V segment lost 0 bases, leaving 6 bases of the junction unmatched. CDR3 sequence: CASSLGWGGGYNEQFF. The CDR3 bases are TGCGCCAGCAGCTTGGGTTGGGGCGGGGGGTACAATGAGCAGTTCTTC. The whole variable domain, remainder taken from reference TRBV5-1 and TRBJ2-1, is KAGVTQTPRYLIKTRGQQVTLSCSPISGHRSVSWYQQTPGQGLQFLFEYFSETQRNKGNFPGRFSGRQFSNSRSEMNVSTLELGDSALYLCASSLGWGGGYNEQFFGPGTRLTVL.

The chain links TRBV5-1 to TRBJ2-6; D unresolved. This CDR3 region has 14 residues. Trimming pared 4 bases from V and 0 bases from J, leaving 5 bases between. CDR1 SGHRS and CDR2 YFSETQ come from the germline V gene. CDR3 residues: CASSPDSGANVLTF. In DNA form, the CDR3 reads TGCGCCAGCAGCCCCGACTCTGGGGCCAACGTCCTGACTTTC.

This clone was seen just once. The rearrangement uses TRBV5-4 and TRBJ2-7; TRBD1 or TRBD2 may be the D gene (5 bases each). Germline loops: CDR1 SGHNT, CDR2 YYREEE (reference sequence). The CDR3 is 15 amino acids. Trimming left V 4 bases short and J 2 bases short, with 16 bases between. As DNA, the CDR3 is TGTGCCAGCAGCACGGAGACCGGGGCCCCCTACGAGCAGTACTTC. Its protein is CASSTETGAPYEQYF.

The gene calls are TRBV2 and TRBJ1-1; 9 positions agree with TRBD1. This CDR3 is 13 amino acids long. The ends lost 9 bases at V and 4 bases at J; junction bases unmatched: 6. The germline V gene has CDR1 SNHLY and CDR2 FYNNEI. The CDR3 reads CASTGGAGTEAFF. DNA of the CDR3: TGTGCCAGTACAGGGGGCGCGGGCACTGAAGCTTTCTTT.

V is TRBV4-1 and J is TRBJ1-6; no definite D call. V shed 6 bases and J shed 13 bases, with 4 bases lying between them. The CDR3 has 9 amino acids. Per germline, CDR1 MGHRA and CDR2 YSYEKL. The CDR3 region has the DNA TGCGCCAGCAGTGCCCCCCTCCACTTT. Translation: CASSAPLHF.

The chain uses TRBV5-1 and TRBJ1-3; unclear D gene. Germline V gives CDR1 SGHRS, CDR2 YFSETQ. V lost 0 bases and J lost 3, with 10 bases in between. The CDR3 spans 15 residues. CDR3 loop: CASSLEVGRGNTIYF. The CDR3 region has the DNA TGCGCCAGCAGCTTGGAAGTAGGGCGTGGAAACACCATATATTTT.

This chain connects TRBV4-3 to TRBJ2-1; TRBD2 matches 10 bases. The V and J ends lost 0 bases and 3 bases, in that order; junction bases with no gene match: 11. The CDR3 covers 19 residues. Germline lookup yields CDR1 LGHNA and CDR2 YSLEER. CDR3 sequence (DNA): TGCGCCAGCAGCCAAGATGGCACTAGCGGGGACGGAATCTACAATGAGCAGTTCTTC. It codes for CASSQDGTSGDGIYNEQFF.

The chain joins TRBV27 to TRBJ1-4; D gene uncertain. The V gene lost 5 bases and the J gene lost 8 bases, with 15 bases spanning the gap. The germline V gene has CDR1 MNHEY and CDR2 SMNVEV (reference sequence). CDR3 length: 14 residues. DNA of the CDR3: TGTGCCAGCAGTCCCCGAGCTGGGAGAGAAAAACTGTTTTTT. Translating it yields CASSPRAGREKLFF.

This clone was picked up one time. The gene calls are TRBV18 and TRBJ2-3; 10 nucleotides match TRBD1. This CDR3 region has 16 residues. J gave up 0 bases and V 3 bases, and 3 bases lay outside the gene matches. Germline V CDR1 and CDR2: KGHSH, LQKENI. CDR3 protein: CASSPRTGGSTDTQYF. CDR3 nucleotide sequence: TGTGCCAGCTCACCCCGGACAGGGGGTAGCACAGATACGCAGTATTTT.

This clone appeared a single time. The chain joins TRBV6-1 to TRBJ2-3; 12 bases map to TRBD2. Trimming removed 2 bases from V and 1 base from J; junction bases left unmatched: 4. This CDR3 is 17 amino acids long. Germline CDR1 reads MNHNS; CDR2 reads SASEGT. The CDR3 DNA follows: TGTGCCAGCAGTGAAAGGAGACTAGCGGGGGGCACAGATACGCAGTATTTT. This codes for CASSERRLAGGTDTQYF.

The chain has TRBV11-3 and TRBJ2-5; D may be TRBD2 (6 bases). Looked up from germline, CDR1 is SGHNT and CDR2 is YENEEA. The CDR3 covers 17 residues. The V end lost 3 bases, the J end lost 5 bases, and 22 bases lay between the germline ends. The CDR3 sequence is CASSFLEGWAEGETQYF. The CDR3 nucleotides are TGTGCCAGCAGCTTTTTAGAGGGCTGGGCGGAGGGGGAGACCCAGTACTTC.

V is TRBV19 and J is TRBJ2-5, with a weak D call TRBD1 (5 bases). Germline CDR1 reads LNHDA; CDR2 reads SQIVND (reference sequence). The CDR3 loop spans 14 amino acids. Trimming removed 2 bases at V and 3 bases at J, with 10 bases between. CDR3 sequence (DNA): TGTGCCAGTAGTATATACTGGGGCGAAGAGACCCAGTACTTC. It specifies CASSIYWGEETQYF.

This clone was seen just once. V and J are TRBV6-6 and TRBJ2-7; 8 bases map to TRBD1. The germline gives CDR1 MNHNY, CDR2 SVGAGI (reference sequence). The CDR3 is made up of 13 amino acids. Trimming at V came to 8 bases and at J to 2 bases, leaving 5 bases not matched to a gene. Here the CDR3 DNA reads TGTGCCAGCGGATCGGGACAGGCCTACGAGCAGTACTTC. This encodes CASGSGQAYEQYF.

The chain links TRBV7-8 to TRBJ2-6; tentatively, D is TRBD1 (6 bases). Germline V CDR1 and CDR2: SGHVS, FQNEAQ. Trimming removed 4 bases from V and 4 bases from J, with 17 bases in between. CDR3 length: 17 amino acids. The chain's CDR3 is CASSSRQASWGANVLTF. The CDR3 bases are TGTGCCAGCAGCTCAAGACAGGCCTCGTGGGGGGCCAACGTCCTGACTTTC.

This chain connects TRBV7-8 to TRBJ2-1; perhaps TRBD2 as D (5 bases). The CDR3 consists of 18 residues. Germline lookup yields CDR1 SGHVS and CDR2 FQNEAQ. V dropped 0 bases and J dropped 0 bases, with 15 bases sitting between them. This CDR3 reads CASSLASLAGSSYNEQFF. CDR3 sequence (DNA): TGTGCCAGCAGCTTAGCTTCTCTGGCGGGCAGCTCCTACAATGAGCAGTTCTTC. Full variable domain (missing parts from reference TRBV7-8 and TRBJ2-1): GAGVSQSPRYKVAKRGQDVALRCDPISGHVSLFWYQQALGQGPEFLTYFQNEAQLDKSGLPSDRFFAERPEGSVSTLKIQRTQQEDSAVYLCASSLASLAGSSYNEQFFGPGTRLTVL.

The chain couples TRBV5-1 to TRBJ1-5; the D is unclear. This CDR3 has 14 residues. Germline CDR1 SGHRS, CDR2 YFSETQ. With 4 bases removed from V and 0 bases from J, the gap between germline ends came to 8 bases. CDR3 protein: CASSPTNSNQPQHF. CDR3 bases: TGCGCCAGCAGCCCCACCAATAGCAATCAGCCCCAGCATTTT.